Reported below is one TCR beta chain. Its antigen is still unknown. These data belong to a study of graft-versus-host responses after intestinal transplantation. Study-wide background: The whole recipient group had anti-thymocyte globulin induction followed by tacrolimus and steroids for two to four years.

Study outcomes and limitations: Recipient marrow harbored GvH clones, some of which surfaced first in ileum or blood. Some patients had graft-donor T cell macrochimerism. In their allografts, the ratios of graft-versus-host to host-versus-graft T cell clones were high.

This CDR3 region has 14 residues. CDR1 is GTSNPN and CDR2 is SVGIG in the germline V gene (reference sequence). The V and J ends lost 4 bases and 0 bases respectively, with 9 bases between them. The method was immunoSEQ multiplex PCR; TCRdb's version includes in-frame clones alone and lacks a portion of them. The sample lists 90,000 to 120,000 clones; roughly 89% were seen once. This sequence originates from a human donor who was the organ donor for an intestinal transplant. The sample was unstimulated CD4+ T cells sorted from spleen or lymph node cells, taken before transplant. The chain recombines TRBV30 with TRBJ1-4; D uncertain. CDR3 residues: CAWKSSTTNEKLFF. The CDR3, as DNA: TGTGCCTGGAAGTCGTCTACAACTAATGAAAAACTGTTTTTT.